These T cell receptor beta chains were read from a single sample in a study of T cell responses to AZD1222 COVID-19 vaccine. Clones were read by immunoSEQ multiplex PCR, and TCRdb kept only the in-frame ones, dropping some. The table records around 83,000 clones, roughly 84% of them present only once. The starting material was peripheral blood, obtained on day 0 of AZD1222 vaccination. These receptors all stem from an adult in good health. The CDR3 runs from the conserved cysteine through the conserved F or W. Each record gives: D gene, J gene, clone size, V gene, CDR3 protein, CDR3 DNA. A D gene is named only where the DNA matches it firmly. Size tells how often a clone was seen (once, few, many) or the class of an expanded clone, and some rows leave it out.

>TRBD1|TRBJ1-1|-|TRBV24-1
CATSDHRGGEAFF
TGTGCCACCAGTGATCACAGGGGTGGCGAAGCTTTCTTT
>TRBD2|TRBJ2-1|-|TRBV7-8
CASSFSGVSYNEQFF
TGTGCCAGCAGCTTTAGCGGGGTTTCCTACAATGAGCAGTTCTTC
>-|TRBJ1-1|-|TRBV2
CASSEASLNTEAFF
TGTGCCAGCAGTGAAGCGTCATTGAACACTGAAGCTTTCTTT
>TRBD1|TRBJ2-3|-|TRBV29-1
CSVRRGIGTDTQYF
TGCAGCGTTCGCAGGGGGATAGGCACAGATACGCAGTATTTT
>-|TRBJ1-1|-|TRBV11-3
CASSLAGNTEAFF
TGTGCCAGCAGCTTAGCGGGGAACACTGAAGCTTTCTTT
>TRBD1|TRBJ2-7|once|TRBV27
CASSFQGQRYEQYF
TGTGCCAGCAGTTTCCAGGGACAGCGTTACGAGCAGTACTTC
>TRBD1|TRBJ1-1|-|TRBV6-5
CASSRGQGRNTEAFF
TGTGCCAGCAGCCGAGGACAGGGGAGAAACACTGAAGCTTTCTTT
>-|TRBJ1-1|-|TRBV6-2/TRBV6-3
CASSYAGRGATEAFF
TGTGCCAGCAGTTACGCGGGACGGGGCGCGACTGAAGCTTTCTTT
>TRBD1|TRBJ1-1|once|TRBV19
CASSMRTGGKNTEAFF
TGTGCCAGTAGTATGAGGACAGGGGGGAAAAACACTGAAGCTTTCTTT
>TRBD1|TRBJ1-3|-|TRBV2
CASSLAAGGVGNTIYF
TGTGCCAGCAGTTTAGCGGCAGGGGGTGTTGGAAACACCATATATTTT
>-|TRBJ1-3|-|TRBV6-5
CASSDGPSSGNTIYF
TGTGCCAGCAGCGACGGGCCAAGCTCTGGAAACACCATATATTTT
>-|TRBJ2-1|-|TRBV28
CASSQPVVPEQFF
TGTGCCAGCAGTCAACCCGTAGTTCCAGAGCAGTTCTTC
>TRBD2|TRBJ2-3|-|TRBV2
CASLAGGGTDTQYF
TGTGCCAGCCTAGCGGGAGGCGGCACAGATACGCAGTATTTT
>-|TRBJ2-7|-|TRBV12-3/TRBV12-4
CASSLLQGYEQYF
TGTGCCAGCAGTTTGTTGCAGGGCTACGAGCAGTACTTC
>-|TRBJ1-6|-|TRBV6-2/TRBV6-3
CASSYEGSPLHF
TGTGCCAGCAGTTACGAAGGCTCACCCCTCCACTTT
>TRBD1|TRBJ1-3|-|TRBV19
CASSVNSGQRGSGNTIYF
TGTGCCAGTAGTGTTAACTCGGGACAGAGGGGCTCTGGAAACACCATATATTTT
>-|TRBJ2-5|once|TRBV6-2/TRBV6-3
CASSYSGGPYAKETQYF
TGTGCCAGCAGTTACTCAGGTGGACCGTATGCAAAGGAGACCCAGTACTTC
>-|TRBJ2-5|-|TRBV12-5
CASAPGFRQETQYF
TGTGCTAGTGCCCCGGGTTTTCGGCAAGAGACCCAGTACTTC
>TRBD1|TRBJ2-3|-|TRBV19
CASEPPGQATDTQYF
TGTGCCAGTGAACCTCCGGGACAGGCCACAGATACGCAGTATTTT
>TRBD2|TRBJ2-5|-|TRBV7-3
CASSLSGGAFETQYF
TGTGCCAGCAGCTTGTCCGGGGGGGCCTTCGAGACCCAGTACTTC
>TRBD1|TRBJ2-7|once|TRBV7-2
CASSLATGATYEQYF
TGTGCCAGCAGCTTAGCTACAGGGGCTACCTACGAGCAGTACTTC
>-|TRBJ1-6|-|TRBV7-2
CASSPRTGHNSPLHF
TGTGCCAGCAGCCCACGAACAGGGCATAATTCACCCCTCCACTTT
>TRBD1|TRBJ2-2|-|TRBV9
CASQGQGAGTGELFF
TGTGCCAGCCAGGGACAGGGGGCTGGCACCGGGGAGCTGTTTTTT
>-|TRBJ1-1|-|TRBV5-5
CASSLTPAGGEGTEAFF
TGTGCCAGCAGCTTGACTCCGGCGGGGGGCGAGGGCACTGAAGCTTTCTTT
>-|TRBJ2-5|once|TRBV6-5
CASSYGVTPTQETQYF
TGTGCCAGCAGTTACGGGGTTACCCCAACCCAAGAGACCCAGTACTTC
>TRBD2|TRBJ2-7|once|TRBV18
CASSPVGSGVVYEQYF
TGTGCCAGCTCACCGGTCGGTAGCGGGGTGGTCTACGAGCAGTACTTC
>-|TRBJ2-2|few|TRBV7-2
CASSLGFFRSNTGELFF
TGTGCCAGCAGCTTGGGTTTTTTCCGTTCGAACACCGGGGAGCTGTTTTTT
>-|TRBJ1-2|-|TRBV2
CASRTPRGDYTF
TGTGCCAGCAGGACTCCCAGGGGAGACTACACCTTC
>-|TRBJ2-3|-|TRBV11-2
CASSSRGYTDTQYF
TGTGCCAGCAGCTCCAGGGGTTACACAGATACGCAGTATTTT
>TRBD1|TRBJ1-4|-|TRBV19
CASSIHRGGEKLFF
TGTGCCAGTAGTATCCACAGGGGAGGTGAAAAACTGTTTTTT
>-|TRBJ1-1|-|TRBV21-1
CASSSRGGATEAFF
TGTGCCAGCAGCAGCCGGGGGGGAGCCACTGAAGCTTTCTTT
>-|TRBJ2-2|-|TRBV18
CASSPLGRPNTGELFF
TGTGCCAGCTCACCACTAGGACGGCCGAACACCGGGGAGCTGTTTTTT
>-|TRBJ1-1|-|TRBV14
CASSLLKTGGEAEAFF
TGTGCCAGCAGCTTACTAAAGACCGGAGGGGAGGCTGAAGCTTTCTTT
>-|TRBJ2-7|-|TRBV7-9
CASSLGLRGYEQYF
TGTGCCAGCAGCTTAGGGCTGAGGGGCTACGAGCAGTACTTC
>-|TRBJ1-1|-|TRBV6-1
CASSENKGVTEAFF
TGTGCCAGCAGTGAAAACAAGGGGGTTACTGAAGCTTTCTTT
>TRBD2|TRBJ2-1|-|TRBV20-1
CSASKAGGRNEQFF
TGCAGTGCTAGTAAAGCGGGGGGGAGAAATGAGCAGTTCTTC
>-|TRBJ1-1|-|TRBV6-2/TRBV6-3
CASSLYSMNTEAFF
TGTGCCAGCAGTTTATACAGCATGAACACTGAAGCTTTCTTT
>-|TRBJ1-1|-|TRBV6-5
CASRWTGKMNTEAFF
TGTGCCAGCCGTTGGACGGGTAAAATGAACACTGAAGCTTTCTTT
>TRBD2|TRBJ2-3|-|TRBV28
CASSLFVAGESDTQYF
TGTGCCAGCAGTTTATTCGTAGCGGGAGAGTCAGATACGCAGTATTTT
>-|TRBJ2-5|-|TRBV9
CASSVEGETQYF
TGTGCCAGCAGCGTAGAGGGGGAGACCCAGTACTTC
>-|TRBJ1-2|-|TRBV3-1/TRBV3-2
CASSQENYGYTF
TGTGCCAGCAGCCAAGAAAACTATGGCTACACCTTC
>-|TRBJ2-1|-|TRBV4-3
CASSQEAADRGPPFF
TGCGCCAGCAGCCAAGAGGCCGCCGATAGAGGGCCGCCGTTCTTC
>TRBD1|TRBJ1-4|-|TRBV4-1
CASSQEGTGAEKLFF
TGCGCCAGCAGCCAAGAAGGGACAGGGGCTGAAAAACTGTTTTTT
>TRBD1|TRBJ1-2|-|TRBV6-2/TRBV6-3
CASSPPGQYGYTF
TGTGCCAGCAGTCCACCGGGACAGTATGGCTACACCTTC
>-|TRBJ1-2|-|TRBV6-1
CASSEAGTYGYTF
TGTGCCAGCAGTGAAGCAGGTACCTATGGCTACACCTTC
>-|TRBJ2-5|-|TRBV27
CASSQSRGSGRVETQYF
TGTGCCAGCAGTCAAAGTAGGGGGAGCGGCAGAGTAGAGACCCAGTACTTC
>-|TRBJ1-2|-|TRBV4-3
CASSQDGMGKAGYTF
TGCGCCAGCAGCCAAGATGGGATGGGGAAAGCCGGCTACACCTTC